The 14 T cell receptor beta chains below come from one sample, sequenced in a study of blood T cells in healthy people across ages. It was with a sample-barcoded 5' primer and a J-beta primer mix that a second PCR of roughly 6 to 11 cycles was run. Each CDR3 protein is one row after TCRdb ran MiXCR on the 5' RACE reads. The sample has some 1.4 million distinct CDR3 sequences, around 39% seen once. Sequenced sample: blood. These receptors all stem from a woman aged 18-29 years in good health.

The rearrangement links TRBV7-2 to TRBJ1-2; TRBD1 might be the D (5 bases). The CDR3 extends over 13 amino acids. The V and J ends lost 4 bases and 7 bases respectively, with 13 bases between them. Germline V gene lookup returns CDR1 SGHTA and CDR2 FQGNSA. The DNA for the CDR3 is TGTGCCAGCAGCTGGCAGGGAAGGAGTGGCTACACCTTC. Translation: CASSWQGRSGYTF.

Here the CDR3 DNA reads TGTGCCAGCAGCCAAGTTAGTGTGGATTCACCCCTCCACTTT. Translated: CASSQVSVDSPLHF. The chain is built from TRBV3-1 and TRBJ1-6; no definite D call. CDR3 size: 14 residues. V lost 1 base and J lost 8, with 9 bases in between. Germline CDR1 LGHDT, CDR2 YNNKEL (reference sequence).

The V gene is TRBV5-1, the J gene TRBJ2-5; D gene uncertain. The better agreement between TRBJ2-7 and the DNA end casts doubt on the J call. This CDR3 is built from 12 residues. Per the germline V gene, CDR1 is SGHRS and CDR2 is YFSETQ. CDR3 DNA: TGCGCCAGCAGCCAGACCGTCTACGAGCAGTACTTC. Translated, it gives CASSQTVYEQYF.

The sample holds a few counts of this clonotype. The chain links TRBV4-1 to TRBJ1-1; D perhaps matches TRBD1 (5 bases). The CDR3 covers 17 residues. The V and J ends lost 0 bases and 8 bases respectively, with 22 bases between them. Germline V lookup: CDR1 MGHRA, CDR2 YSYEKL. CDR3 sequence reads: CASSQEPTLGPRTEAFF. In DNA, the CDR3 is TGCGCCAGCAGCCAAGAGCCGACTTTGGGACCTCGCACAGAAGCTTTCTTT.

The table lists this clonotype with a few counts. This chain uses TRBV27 with TRBJ2-1, with D unclear. The CDR3 has 15 residues. V was shortened by 8 bases and J by 2 bases, with 16 bases between the two germline ends. Germline V gene sequence: CDR1 MNHEY, CDR2 SMNVEV (reference sequence). CDR3 in DNA: TGTGCCAGCGCTCGACGCGAGTCCCCCTACAATGAGCAGTTCTTC. Translating it yields CASARRESPYNEQFF.

This clonotype turned up a few times. The chain joins TRBV4-1 to TRBJ1-2, with 9 bases that match TRBD1. The junction had 13 bases not matched to a gene; V was cut back by 0 bases and J by 8 bases. The CDR3 is 17 residues long. Germline V gene lookup returns CDR1 MGHRA and CDR2 YSYEKL. The CDR3 is CASSQELGTGRSWGYTF. DNA for the CDR3: TGCGCCAGCAGCCAAGAATTAGGGACAGGGCGGTCATGGGGCTACACCTTC.

The gene calls are TRBV7-9 and TRBJ2-7; 14 bases agree with TRBD2. The CDR3 is 24 residues long. Germline V gene lookup returns CDR1 SEHNR and CDR2 FQNEAQ (reference sequence). Here the CDR3 DNA reads TGTTCCATCAGCTTAGGAGTTTGGACAGGGGGCGCCGGACTAGCGGGGGGATCCTCCTACGAGCAGTACTTC. Encoded protein: CSISLGVWTGGAGLAGGSSYEQYF.

As concerns this clonotype: This could be a read error, since a much larger clone is one nucleotide away. The chain couples TRBV12-3 or TRBV12-4 to TRBJ2-1, with no clear D. CDR3 size: 14 residues. Trimming took 6 bases from V and 10 from J, leaving 19 bases between them. CDR3 loop: CASSGPGGNYEQFF. Written as DNA, the CDR3 is TGTGCCAGCAGCGGCCCTGGCGGAAACTACGAGCAGTTCTTC.

The chain recombines TRBV4-1 with TRBJ2-4, with D maybe TRBD2 (5 bases). The CDR3 runs 18 residues. Germline V gives CDR1 MGHRA, CDR2 YSYEKL. Between the trimmed V and J ends, which lost 1 base and 0 bases, there was a span of 16 bases. CDR3 sequence: CASSQAQVAGLAKNIQYF. Written as DNA, the CDR3 is TGCGCCAGCAGCCAAGCCCAGGTGGCCGGACTAGCCAAAAACATTCAGTACTTC.

The chain carries TRBV9 and TRBJ2-5; the match to TRBD2 covers 7 bases. The J call may be faulty, since TRBJ2-7 better matches the DNA end. Looked up from germline, CDR1 is SGDLS and CDR2 is YYNGEE. The CDR3 consists of 13 residues. The CDR3 bases are TGTGCCAGCGGGCGGGAGCCATCCTACGAGCAGTACTTC. Residues: CASGREPSYEQYF.

The genes are TRBV12-5 and TRBJ2-1, with 8 bases matching TRBD2. The CDR3 runs 15 residues. CDR1 and CDR2 from the germline V gene are LGHNT and FRNRAP. V trimming: 4 bases; J trimming: 4 bases; junction bases outside the gene matches: 6. The CDR3 loop reads CASGSGLAGYNEQFF. The CDR3 coding sequence is TGTGCTAGTGGTTCCGGTTTAGCGGGGTACAATGAGCAGTTCTTC.

The chain is built from TRBV3-1 and TRBJ1-6; D is undetermined. CDR3 length equals 13 residues. The germline V and J ends were trimmed by 0 bases and 7 bases, with 4 bases remaining between them. Looked up from germline, CDR1 is LGHDT and CDR2 is YNNKEL (reference sequence). CDR3 bases: TGTGCCAGCAGCCAAGACCCAAATTCACCCCTCCACTTT. Protein: CASSQDPNSPLHF. Based on the CDR3 plus reference TRBV3-1 and TRBJ1-6, the full variable domain is DTAVSQTPKYLVTQMGNDKSIKCEQNLGHDTMYWYKQDSKKFLKIMFSYNNKELIINETVPNRFSPKSPDKAHLNLHINSLELGDSAVYFCASSQDPNSPLHFGNGTRLTVT.

This clonotype was seen at least ten times. The rearrangement links TRBV7-2 to TRBJ2-1; D call uncertain. The V gene lost 2 bases and the J gene lost 7 bases, with 15 bases spanning the gap. The V gene's germline CDR1 is SGHTA and CDR2 FQGNSA. The CDR3 is made up of 15 amino acids. The CDR3 loop is CASSLSAYLRNEQFF. The CDR3 DNA follows: TGTGCCAGCAGCTTATCGGCCTACCTTAGGAATGAGCAGTTCTTC.

V gene TRBV6-1 combines with J gene TRBJ1-5; D remains unclear. Trimming removed 4 bases at V and 0 bases at J, with 7 bases between. The CDR3 sequence is 14 residues long. Germline CDR1 and CDR2: MNHNS and SASEGT. The CDR3 is CASSGPVSNQPQHF. The CDR3 nucleotides are TGTGCCAGCAGTGGACCGGTTAGCAATCAGCCCCAGCATTTT.